This T cell receptor (beta chain) was identified in a study of OX40 agonist ivuxolimab in advanced cancers. This clone has only a few counts. TCRdb keeps only in-frame clones here, not all; method: immunoSEQ multiplex PCR. The table shows about 97,000 clones, with 86% occurring only once. The receptor comes from an adult with an advanced solid tumor such as melanoma, head and neck, liver or kidney cancer. The material was CD4+ or CD8+ T cells sorted from blood, obtained in a trial of the OX40 agonist ivuxolimab.

In DNA form, the CDR3 reads TGTGCCAGCAGCTTGCAGGGGTCGAGAGATACGCAGTATTTT. Translation gives CASSLQGSRDTQYF. The chain joins TRBV5-5 to TRBJ2-3; D may be TRBD1 (6 bases). The germline V gene has CDR1 SGHKS and CDR2 YYEKEE (reference sequence). V gave up 1 base and J gave up 5 bases, with 11 bases separating them. The CDR3 length is 14 residues.